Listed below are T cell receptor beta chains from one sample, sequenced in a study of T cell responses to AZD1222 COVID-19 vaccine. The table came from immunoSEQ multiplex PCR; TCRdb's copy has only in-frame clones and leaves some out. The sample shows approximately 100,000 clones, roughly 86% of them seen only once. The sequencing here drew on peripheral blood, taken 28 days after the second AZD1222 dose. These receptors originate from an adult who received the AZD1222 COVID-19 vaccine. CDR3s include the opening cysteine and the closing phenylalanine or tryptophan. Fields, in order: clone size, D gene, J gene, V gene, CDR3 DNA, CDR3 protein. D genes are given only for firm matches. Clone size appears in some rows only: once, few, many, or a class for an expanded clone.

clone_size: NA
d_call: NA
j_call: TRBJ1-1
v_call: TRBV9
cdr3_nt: TGTGCCAGCAGCGTAGCTGCCAGGGAGAACACTGAAGCTTTCTTT
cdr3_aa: CASSVAARENTEAFF

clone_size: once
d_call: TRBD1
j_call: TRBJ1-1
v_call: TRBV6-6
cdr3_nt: TGTGCCAGCAGCACAGGGGGAGCGGAAGCTTTCTTT
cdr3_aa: CASSTGGAEAFF

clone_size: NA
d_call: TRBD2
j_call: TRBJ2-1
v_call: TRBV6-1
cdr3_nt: TGTGCCAGCAGTGAATGGGCGGGAGTAGCCCTTTTTACGAATGAGCAGTTCTTC
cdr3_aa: CASSEWAGVALFTNEQFF

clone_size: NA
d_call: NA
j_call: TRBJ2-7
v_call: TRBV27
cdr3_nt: TGTGCCAGCAGTTTTGGAGGCTCCTACGAGCAGTACTTC
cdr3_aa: CASSFGGSYEQYF

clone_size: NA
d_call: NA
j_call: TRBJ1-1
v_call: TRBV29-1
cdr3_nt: TGCAGCGTTGCGCTGGAAAACACTGAAGCTTTCTTT
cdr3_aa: CSVALENTEAFF

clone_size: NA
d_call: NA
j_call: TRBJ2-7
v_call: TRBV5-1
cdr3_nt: TGCGCCAGCAGCTGGGCGGCACAGGGCGTCGGCGAGCAGTACTTC
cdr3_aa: CASSWAAQGVGEQYF

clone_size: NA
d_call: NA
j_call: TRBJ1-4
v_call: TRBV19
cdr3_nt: TGTGCCAGTAGGTCTATCGACAGCCGTAATGAAAAACTGTTTTTT
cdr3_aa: CASRSIDSRNEKLFF

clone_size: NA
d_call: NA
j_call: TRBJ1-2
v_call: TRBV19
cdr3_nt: TGTGCCAGTACAGTAGCCGGCTCTAACTATGGCTACACCTTC
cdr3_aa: CASTVAGSNYGYTF

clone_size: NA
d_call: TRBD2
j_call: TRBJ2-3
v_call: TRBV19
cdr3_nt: TGTGCCAGTAGTGCTAGCGGCGCCACAGATACGCAGTATTTT
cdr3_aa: CASSASGATDTQYF

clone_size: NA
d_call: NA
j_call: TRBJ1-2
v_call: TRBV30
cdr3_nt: TGTGCCTGGAGTGTACGAAGGGGCTTGGACTATGGCTACACCTTC
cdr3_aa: CAWSVRRGLDYGYTF

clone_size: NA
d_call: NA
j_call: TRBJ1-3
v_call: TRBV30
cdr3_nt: TGTGCCTGGAGTGTATCCAGGGGCCCTGGAAACACCATATATTTT
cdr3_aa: CAWSVSRGPGNTIYF

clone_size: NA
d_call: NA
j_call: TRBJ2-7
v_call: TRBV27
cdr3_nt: TGTGCCATCGTAGCATCCTACGAGCAGTACTTC
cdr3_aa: CAIVASYEQYF

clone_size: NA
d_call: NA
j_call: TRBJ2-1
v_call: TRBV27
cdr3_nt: TGTGCCAGCAGTTTATCCTCGTGGCTAGTGGGGTTCAATGAGCAGTTCTTC
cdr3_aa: CASSLSSWLVGFNEQFF

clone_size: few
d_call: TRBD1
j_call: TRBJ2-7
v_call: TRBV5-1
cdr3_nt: TGCGCCAGCAGCTCGGTAGGGACAGGGGGCGAGCAGTACTTC
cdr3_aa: CASSSVGTGGEQYF

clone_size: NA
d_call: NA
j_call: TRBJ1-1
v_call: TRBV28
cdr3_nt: TGTGCCAGCAGGAATCCCAGGGTTTACACTGAAGCTTTCTTT
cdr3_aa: CASRNPRVYTEAFF

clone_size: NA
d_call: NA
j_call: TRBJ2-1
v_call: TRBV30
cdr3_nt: TGTGCCTGGAGTGTATTCTATGAGCAGTTCTTC
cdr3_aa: CAWSVFYEQFF

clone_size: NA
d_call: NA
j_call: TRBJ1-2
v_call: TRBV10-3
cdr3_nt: TGTGCCATCAGTGAGTTACCCGGGAAACATAACTATGGCTACACCTTC
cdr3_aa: CAISELPGKHNYGYTF

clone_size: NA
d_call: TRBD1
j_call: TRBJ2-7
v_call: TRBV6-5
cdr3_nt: TGTGGGACAGGGGCCTTCTACGAGCAGTACTTC
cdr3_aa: CGTGAFYEQYF

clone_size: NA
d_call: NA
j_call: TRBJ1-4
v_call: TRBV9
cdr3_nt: TGTGCCAGCAGCGTAGGGGCCAATGAAAAACTGTTTTTT
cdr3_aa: CASSVGANEKLFF

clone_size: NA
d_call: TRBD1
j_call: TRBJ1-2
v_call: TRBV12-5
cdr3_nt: TGTGCTAGTGGCAACTTCCCAGGGCTCAGGGGGATCGATGGCTACACCTTC
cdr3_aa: CASGNFPGLRGIDGYTF

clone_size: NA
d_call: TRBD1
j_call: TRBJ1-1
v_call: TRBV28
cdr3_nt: TGTGCCAGCAGCCCTGGACAGGGGTCAATAGGGGCTTTCTTT
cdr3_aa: CASSPGQGSIGAFF

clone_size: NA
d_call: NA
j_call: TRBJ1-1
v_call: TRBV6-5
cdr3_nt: TGTGCCAGCAGTTACTTAAGGGATCTTAACACTGAAGCTTTCTTT
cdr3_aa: CASSYLRDLNTEAFF

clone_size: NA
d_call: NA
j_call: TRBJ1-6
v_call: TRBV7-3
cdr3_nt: TGTGCCAGCAGCTCTACGCCGGTGAATTCACCCCTCCACTTT
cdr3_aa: CASSSTPVNSPLHF

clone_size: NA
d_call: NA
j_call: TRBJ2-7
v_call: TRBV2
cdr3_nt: TGTGCCAGCAGTCCTCTTGGGATGTACGAGCAGTACTTC
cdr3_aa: CASSPLGMYEQYF

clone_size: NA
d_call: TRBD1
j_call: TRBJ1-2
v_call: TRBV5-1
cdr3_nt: TGCGCCAGCAGCTCGGACAGGGTGGATGGCTACACCTTC
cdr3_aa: CASSSDRVDGYTF

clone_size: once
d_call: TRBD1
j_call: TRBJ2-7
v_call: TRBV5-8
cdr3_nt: TGTGCCAGCAGCTATGGGACAGCGTACGAGCAGTACTTC
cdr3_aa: CASSYGTAYEQYF

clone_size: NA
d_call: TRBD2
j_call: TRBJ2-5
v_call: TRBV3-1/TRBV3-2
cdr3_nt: TGTGCCAGCAGCCAGTTTCGGACTAGCGCTCAAGAGACCCAGTACTTC
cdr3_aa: CASSQFRTSAQETQYF

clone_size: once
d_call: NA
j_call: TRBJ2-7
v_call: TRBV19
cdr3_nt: TGTGCCAGTAGTCAGGGTGAGACCTACGAGCAGTACTTC
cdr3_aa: CASSQGETYEQYF

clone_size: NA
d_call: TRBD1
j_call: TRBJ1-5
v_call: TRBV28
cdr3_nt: TGTGCCAGCAACCCCGGGCAGGGGGGGTATCAGCCCCAGCATTTT
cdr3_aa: CASNPGQGGYQPQHF

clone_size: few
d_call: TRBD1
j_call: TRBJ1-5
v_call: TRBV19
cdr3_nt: TGTGCCAGTAACCGACAGGGGATTTATAGCAATCAGCCCCAGCATTTT
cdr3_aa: CASNRQGIYSNQPQHF

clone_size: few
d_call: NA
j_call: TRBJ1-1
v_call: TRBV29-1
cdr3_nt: TGCAGCGGGGATTTGAACACTGAAGCTTTCTTT
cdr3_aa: CSGDLNTEAFF

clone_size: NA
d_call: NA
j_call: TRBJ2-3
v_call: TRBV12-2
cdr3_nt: TGTGCAAGTCGCTTAGCGGGACTAGCGGCCACCGGCACAGATACGCAGTATTTT
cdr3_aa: CASRLAGLAATGTDTQYF

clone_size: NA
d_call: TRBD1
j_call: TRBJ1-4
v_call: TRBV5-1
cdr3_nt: TGCGCCAGCAGCTTGCTAGGGGACAGGGATGAAAAACTGTTTTTT
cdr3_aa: CASSLLGDRDEKLFF

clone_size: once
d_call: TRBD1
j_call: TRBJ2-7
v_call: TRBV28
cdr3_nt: TGTGCCAGCAGCTTTACACAGGGGCCTCTGGGTGAGCAGTACTTC
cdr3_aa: CASSFTQGPLGEQYF

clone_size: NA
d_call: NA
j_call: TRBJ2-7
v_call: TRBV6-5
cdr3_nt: TGTGCCAGCGGGATCGGGTACGAGCAGTACTTC
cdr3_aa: CASGIGYEQYF

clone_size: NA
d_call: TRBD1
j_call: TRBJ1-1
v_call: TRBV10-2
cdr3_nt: TGCGCCGGTTGGACAGGGAGGACTGAAGCTTTCTTT
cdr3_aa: CAGWTGRTEAFF

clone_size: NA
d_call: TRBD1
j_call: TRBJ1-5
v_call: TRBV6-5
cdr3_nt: TGTGCCAGCAGATTGACAGGGAGTGACAATCAGCCCCAGCATTTT
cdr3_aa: CASRLTGSDNQPQHF

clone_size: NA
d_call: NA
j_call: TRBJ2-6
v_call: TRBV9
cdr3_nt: TGTGCCAGCAGCGTAGAGTGGTCTGGGGCCAACGTCCTGACTTTC
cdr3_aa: CASSVEWSGANVLTF

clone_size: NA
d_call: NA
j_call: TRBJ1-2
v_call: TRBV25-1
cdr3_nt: TGTGCCAGCAGTGATCGAACCTTCTATGGCTACACCTTC
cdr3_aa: CASSDRTFYGYTF

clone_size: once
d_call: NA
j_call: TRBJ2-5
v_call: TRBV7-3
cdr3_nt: TGTGCCAGCAGCTCCACTGGTTGGCAAGAGACCCAGTACTTC
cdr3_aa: CASSSTGWQETQYF

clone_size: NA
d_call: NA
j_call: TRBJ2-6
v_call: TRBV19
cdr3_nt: TGTGCCAGTAGTATTTCCGGGACAACGTCCAACGTCCTGACTTTC
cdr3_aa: CASSISGTTSNVLTF